The 27 T cell receptor beta chains below were found in one sample sequenced in a study of blood T cell repertoires in COVID-19. TCRdb's table, derived via immunoSEQ multiplex PCR, lists solely in-frame clones and lacks some. The table lists 150,000 to 200,000 clones, 86% of them singletons. The source material was peripheral blood. The receptors derive from a man aged 60 to 75 with acute or convalescent COVID-19.

V gene TRBV24-1 combines with J gene TRBJ2-3; no clear D gene. Germline CDR1 is KGHDR and CDR2 is SFDVKD. The CDR3 has 15 residues. The ends were cut back, 2 bases at V and 2 bases at J, with 10 bases in the middle. CDR3 amino acids: CATSDSGSYTDTQYF. CDR3 nucleotide sequence: TGTGCCACCAGTGATTCGGGTAGTTACACAGATACGCAGTATTTT.

The chain uses TRBV7-6 and TRBJ1-2, with D tentatively TRBD1 (6 bases). CDR3 length: 15 residues. V lost 5 bases, J lost 4 bases, and 17 bases lay in between. Germline values: CDR1 SGHVS, CDR2 FNYEAQ. The CDR3 DNA reads as TGTGCCAGCAGCAACCAACAGGGAGCTGGCTATGGCTACACCTTC. Amino acids: CASSNQQGAGYGYTF.

The V call is TRBV9, the J call TRBJ1-1, with TRBD1 identical over 7 bases. With 7 bases clipped from V and 5 bases from J, the junction kept 11 bases outside the gene matches. CDR3 length equals 14 residues. Germline lookup yields CDR1 SGDLS and CDR2 YYNGEE. The CDR3 protein is CASGRGLGETEAFF. CDR3 DNA sequence: TGTGCCAGCGGAAGGGGGCTGGGGGAGACTGAAGCTTTCTTT.

This chain joins TRBV7-6 and TRBJ2-7, with 13 bases aligning to TRBD2. Per the germline V gene, CDR1 is SGHVS and CDR2 is FNYEAQ. V shed 1 base, J shed 7 bases, and the junction held 10 bases outside the gene matches. This CDR3 has 17 residues. The CDR3 sequence: CASSLGSGLAGVEEQYF. The DNA for the CDR3 is TGTGCCAGCAGCTTAGGAAGTGGACTAGCGGGAGTTGAAGAGCAGTACTTC. The full variable domain, rest sourced from reference TRBV7-6 and TRBJ2-7, is GAGVSQSPRYKVTKRGQDVALRCDPISGHVSLYWYRQALGQGPEFLTYFNYEAQQDKSGLPNDRFSAERPEGSISTLTIQRTEQRDSAMYRCASSLGSGLAGVEEQYFGPGTRLTVT.

The chain is built from TRBV7-3 and TRBJ2-1; 10 bases align to TRBD1. This CDR3 has 16 amino acids. The V and J ends lost 3 bases and 3 bases, in that order; junction bases with no gene match: 5. Germline CDR1 reads SGHTA; CDR2 reads FQGTGA. The CDR3 is CASSLGTGVYYNEQFF. CDR3 DNA sequence: TGTGCCAGCAGCTTGGGGACAGGGGTTTACTACAATGAGCAGTTCTTC.

J is TRBJ1-1 and V is TRBV7-9, with 11 bases aligning to TRBD1. Losses at the gene ends were 5 bases for V and 5 bases for J; bases not matched to a gene: 7. This CDR3 is 15 amino acids long. From germline, CDR1 is SEHNR and CDR2 FQNEAQ (reference sequence). CDR3 in amino acids: CASSPGGTGGTEAFF. The CDR3 bases are TGTGCCAGCAGCCCAGGAGGGACAGGGGGTACTGAAGCTTTCTTT.

This clone was detected once. CDR3 DNA sequence: TGCAGCGTTGGAAGGGTGGGGCGAGATGAAAAACTGTTTTTT. It codes for CSVGRVGRDEKLFF. The chain combines TRBV29-1 with TRBJ1-4; possible D gene TRBD1, 5 bases. The V end lost 4 bases, the J end lost 6 bases, and 15 bases lay between the germline ends. This CDR3 contains 14 residues. The V gene's germline CDR1 is SQVTM and CDR2 ANQGSEA.

V and J are TRBV7-2 and TRBJ1-2; possible D gene TRBD1, 5 bases. This CDR3 has 18 residues. Trimming cost V 2 bases and J 4 bases, with 23 bases left between them. CDR1 SGHTA and CDR2 FQGNSA come from the germline V gene. The CDR3 sequence is CASSLYGGEQALSYGYTF. The DNA of the CDR3 is TGTGCCAGCAGCTTATATGGGGGGGAACAGGCCTTGTCCTATGGCTACACCTTC.

The rearrangement links TRBV2 to TRBJ1-2; 7 positions match TRBD1. Germline lookup yields CDR1 SNHLY and CDR2 FYNNEI. With V trimmed by 2 bases and J by 3 bases, 9 bases remained unmatched. This CDR3 has 16 residues. Here the CDR3 reads CASSELPGGLDYGYTF. In DNA, the CDR3 is TGTGCCAGCAGTGAACTCCCAGGGGGTTTAGACTATGGCTACACCTTC. The variable domain in full, completed from reference TRBV2 and TRBJ1-2, reads EPEVTQTPSHQVTQMGQEVILRCVPISNHLYFYWYRQILGQKVEFLVSFYNNEISEKSEIFDDQFSVERPDGSNFTLKIRSTKLEDSAMYFCASSELPGGLDYGYTFGSGTRLTVV.

The J gene is TRBJ1-3, the V gene TRBV28, with TRBD1 matching 8 bases. CDR3 length: 16 residues. Looked up from germline, CDR1 is MDHEN and CDR2 is SYDVKM. V trimming: 1 base; J trimming: 3 bases; junction bases outside the gene matches: 5. For the CDR3, the DNA is TGTGCCAGCAGTTTATCCGACAGGGGAGGTGGAAACACCATATATTTT. This codes for CASSLSDRGGGNTIYF.

In DNA form, the CDR3 reads TGTGCCAGCAGTCCCCCCGGGACAGGGACCTACGAGCAGTACTTC. Translating gives CASSPPGTGTYEQYF. V is TRBV28 and J is TRBJ2-7; TRBD1 aligns across 9 bases. The CDR3 totals 15 residues. The J segment lost 2 bases and the V segment lost 5 bases, leaving 7 bases of the junction unmatched. The V gene's germline CDR1 is MDHEN and CDR2 SYDVKM.

The rearrangement uses TRBV9 and TRBJ2-3; the match to TRBD1 covers 8 bases. Germline trimming cut 3 bases from V and 3 bases from J; bases unmatched to any gene: 9. Germline CDR1 reads SGDLS; CDR2 reads YYNGEE. This CDR3 is 16 amino acids long. The chain's CDR3 is CASSAPTGAGTDTQYF. CDR3 DNA: TGTGCCAGCAGCGCCCCGACAGGGGCTGGAACAGATACGCAGTATTTT.

The CDR3 here is CASSSGQGNTEAFF. The DNA for the CDR3 is TGTGCCAGCAGTTCAGGACAGGGGAACACTGAAGCTTTCTTT. The rearrangement links TRBV28 to TRBJ1-1; 8 positions match TRBD1. V was pared by 4 bases and J by 1 base, with 2 bases of the junction left unmatched. This CDR3 is 14 amino acids long. Germline V gene sequence: CDR1 MDHEN, CDR2 SYDVKM.

This clone appeared once. Other DNA sequences in the sample encode the same CDR3. V and J are TRBV28 and TRBJ2-7; TRBD1 matches 12 bases. CDR1 MDHEN and CDR2 SYDVKM come from the germline V gene. This CDR3 spans 15 amino acids. V shed 6 bases, J shed 7 bases, and the junction held 10 bases outside the gene matches. CDR3 in DNA: TGTGCCAGCAGCCGCCCGGGACAGGGGGCGAGGGAGCAGTACTTC. It yields the protein CASSRPGQGAREQYF.

This clone was detected once. The CDR3 nucleotides are TGTGCCAGCAGTAGGTTGGGGGAGGGAGATACGCAGTATTTT. Its protein is CASSRLGEGDTQYF. This rearrangement joins TRBV2 to TRBJ2-3; 7 positions match TRBD2. Germline lookup yields CDR1 SNHLY and CDR2 FYNNEI. The CDR3 loop spans 14 amino acids. V lost 5 bases to trimming and J lost 5 bases; unmatched junction nucleotides: 7.

The chain couples TRBV11-2 to TRBJ1-4, with D possibly matching TRBD1 (5 bases). Germline assignment: CDR1 SGHAT and CDR2 FQNNGV. Deletions cut 1 base from V and 5 bases from J, with 14 bases between. The CDR3 has 16 amino acids. For the CDR3, the DNA is TGTGCCAGCAGCTTAGGCGGGACGGCTTACAATGAAAAACTGTTTTTT. Encoded protein: CASSLGGTAYNEKLFF.

The rearrangement uses TRBV24-1 and TRBJ2-2; TRBD2 matches 12 bases. The CDR3 extends over 17 amino acids. Trimming removed 3 bases from V and 4 bases from J; junction bases left unmatched: 5. CDR1 and CDR2 (germline): KGHDR, SFDVKD. The CDR3 region is CATSDPGTSGPTGELFF. DNA of the CDR3: TGTGCCACCAGTGATCCGGGGACTAGCGGGCCCACCGGGGAGCTGTTTTTT.

This clone was detected only a few times. The chain links TRBV28 to TRBJ2-7; the D gene is possibly TRBD1 (5 bases). V was pared by 4 bases and J by 5 bases, with 12 bases between. The CDR3 is made up of 13 amino acids. Germline V gene lookup returns CDR1 MDHEN and CDR2 SYDVKM. CDR3 protein: CASSSPARDEQYF. The CDR3 DNA is TGTGCCAGCAGTTCCCCCGCCAGGGACGAGCAGTACTTC.

V usage is TRBV27 and J usage is TRBJ2-3; 11 bases match TRBD2. This CDR3 comprises 20 residues. From germline, CDR1 is MNHEY and CDR2 SMNVEV (reference sequence). The J segment lost 4 bases and the V segment lost 1 base, leaving 16 bases of the junction unmatched. The CDR3 coding sequence is TGTGCCAGCAGTTTATTGGCAGGGGAATTCCTAGCGGGAGGCGCAGATACGCAGTATTTT. Protein sequence: CASSLLAGEFLAGGADTQYF.

CDR3 protein: CATSDPQGAGETQYF. Here the CDR3 DNA reads TGTGCCACCAGTGATCCACAGGGGGCTGGAGAGACCCAGTACTTC. The chain is built from TRBV24-1 and TRBJ2-5; 9 nucleotides align to TRBD1. CDR3 length: 15 amino acids. Germline assignment: CDR1 KGHDR and CDR2 SFDVKD. V lost 3 bases to trimming and J lost 4 bases; unmatched junction nucleotides: 5.

This chain connects TRBV18 to TRBJ1-3; no definite D call. Germline V gives CDR1 KGHSH, CDR2 LQKENI. This CDR3 contains 16 residues. Between the trimmed V and J ends, which lost 4 bases and 0 bases, there was a span of 13 bases. The CDR3 reads CASSLSSSSSGNTIYF. The DNA for the CDR3 is TGTGCCAGCTCACTATCGTCTTCCAGCTCTGGAAACACCATATATTTT.

This clone was detected once. V gene TRBV5-1 combines with J gene TRBJ2-7; 12 bases fit TRBD2. Trimming removed 4 bases from V and 6 bases from J; junction bases left unmatched: 14. CDR3 size: 17 residues. From germline, CDR1 is SGHRS and CDR2 YFSETQ. The CDR3 reads CASSGTTSGRPIGEQYF. DNA for the CDR3: TGCGCCAGCAGCGGAACCACTAGCGGGAGGCCCATAGGCGAGCAGTACTTC.

The chain has TRBV7-8 and TRBJ1-5; tentative D call: TRBD1 (6 bases). V lost 1 base and J 5 bases, leaving 12 bases between the germline ends. Germline V lookup: CDR1 SGHVS, CDR2 FQNEAQ. The CDR3 extends over 15 amino acids. This CDR3 is CASSLEGTRDQPQHF. In DNA form, the CDR3 reads TGTGCCAGCAGCTTAGAGGGGACAAGGGATCAGCCCCAGCATTTT.

The chain links TRBV5-1 to TRBJ2-7; a weak D match, TRBD2 (5 bases). In germline, CDR1 is SGHRS, CDR2 YFSETQ. The CDR3 sequence is 16 residues long. V lost 0 bases to trimming and J lost 2 bases, with 15 bases between them. The CDR3 nucleotides read TGCGCCAGCAGCTTGGCACCCCCCGGGGAAGCCTACGAGCAGTACTTC. Translated, it gives CASSLAPPGEAYEQYF.

The rearrangement links TRBV9 to TRBJ1-2, with D maybe TRBD1 (5 bases). CDR1 and CDR2 (germline): SGDLS, YYNGEE. The CDR3 runs to 15 residues. Trimming took off 1 base at V and 0 bases at J, with 10 bases between the two ends. The CDR3 region is CASSVLTGPNYGYTF. For the CDR3, the DNA is TGTGCCAGCAGCGTATTAACAGGCCCTAACTATGGCTACACCTTC.

This rearrangement joins TRBV6-5 to TRBJ2-7; 9 bases line up with TRBD1. Germline V gene sequence: CDR1 MNHEY, CDR2 SVGAGI. Germline trimming cut 7 bases from V and 4 bases from J; bases unmatched to any gene: 11. This CDR3 contains 15 residues. CDR3 bases: TGTGCCAGCAAGCACCGGGACAGGGATCCGTACGAGCAGTACTTC. Amino acid sequence: CASKHRDRDPYEQYF.

The V call is TRBV5-1, the J call TRBJ2-1, with TRBD2 identical over 7 bases. V dropped 5 bases and J dropped 3; count of bases not matched to a gene: 8. Germline-derived CDR1 and CDR2 are SGHRS and YFSETQ. The CDR3 has 15 residues. This chain's CDR3 is CASSPGASGYNEQFF. The CDR3, as DNA: TGCGCCAGCAGTCCCGGGGCTAGCGGCTACAATGAGCAGTTCTTC.